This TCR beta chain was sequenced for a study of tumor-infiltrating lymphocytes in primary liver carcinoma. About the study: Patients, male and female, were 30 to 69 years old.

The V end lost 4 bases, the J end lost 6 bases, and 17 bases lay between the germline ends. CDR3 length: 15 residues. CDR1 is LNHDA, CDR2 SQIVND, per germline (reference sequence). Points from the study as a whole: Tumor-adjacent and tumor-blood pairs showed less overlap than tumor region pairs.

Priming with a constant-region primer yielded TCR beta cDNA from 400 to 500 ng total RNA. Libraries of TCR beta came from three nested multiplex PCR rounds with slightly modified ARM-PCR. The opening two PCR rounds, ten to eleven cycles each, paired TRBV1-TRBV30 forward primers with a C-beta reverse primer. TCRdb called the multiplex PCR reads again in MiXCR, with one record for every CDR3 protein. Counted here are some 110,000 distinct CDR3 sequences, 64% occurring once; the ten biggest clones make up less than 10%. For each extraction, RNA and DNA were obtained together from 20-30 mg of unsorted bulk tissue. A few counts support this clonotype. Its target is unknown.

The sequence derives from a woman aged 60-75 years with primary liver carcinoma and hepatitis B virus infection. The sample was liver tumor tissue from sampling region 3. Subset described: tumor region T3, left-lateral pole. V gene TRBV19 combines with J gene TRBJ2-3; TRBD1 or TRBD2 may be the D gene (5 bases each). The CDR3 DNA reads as TGTGCCAGTAGTAAGGCCCTCGGGGCCGATGATACGCAGTATTTT. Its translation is CASSKALGADDTQYF.